This TCR beta chain was sequenced during a study of OX40 agonist ivuxolimab in advanced cancers. This table comes from immunoSEQ multiplex PCR, and its TCRdb copy is limited to in-frame clones, with some not included. The sample lists 85,000 to 100,000 clones, approximately 93% occurring once. CDR3 size: 14 residues. Trimming took 4 bases from V and 3 from J; bases not matched to a gene: 4. Germline V CDR1 and CDR2: SGHTA, FQGTGA. The sequence derives from an adult with an advanced solid tumor such as melanoma, head and neck, liver or kidney cancer. This specimen consisted of CD4+ or CD8+ T cells sorted from blood, obtained in a trial of the OX40 agonist ivuxolimab. The V and J genes are TRBV7-3 and TRBJ1-1, with 8 bases lining up with TRBD1. CDR3: CASSSQGADTEAFF. DNA for the CDR3: TGTGCCAGCAGCTCCCAGGGGGCCGACACTGAAGCTTTCTTT.